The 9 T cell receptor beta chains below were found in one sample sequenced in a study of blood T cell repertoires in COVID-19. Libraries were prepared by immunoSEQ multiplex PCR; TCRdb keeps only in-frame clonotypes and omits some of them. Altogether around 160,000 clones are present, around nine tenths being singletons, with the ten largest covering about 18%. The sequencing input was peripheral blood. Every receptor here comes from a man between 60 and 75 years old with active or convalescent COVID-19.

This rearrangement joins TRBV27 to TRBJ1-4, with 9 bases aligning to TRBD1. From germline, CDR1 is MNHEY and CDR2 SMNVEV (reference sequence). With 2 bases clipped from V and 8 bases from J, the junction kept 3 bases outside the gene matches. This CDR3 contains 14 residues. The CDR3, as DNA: TGTGCCAGCAGTTTAGGACAGGGGCGAGAAAAACTGTTTTTT. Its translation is CASSLGQGREKLFF.

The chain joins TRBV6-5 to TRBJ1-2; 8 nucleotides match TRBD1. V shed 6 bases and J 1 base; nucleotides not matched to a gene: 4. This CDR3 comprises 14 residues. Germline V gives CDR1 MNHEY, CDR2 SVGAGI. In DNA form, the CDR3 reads TGTGCCAGCAGCCTGGACAGGGATAACTATGGCTACACCTTC. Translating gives CASSLDRDNYGYTF.

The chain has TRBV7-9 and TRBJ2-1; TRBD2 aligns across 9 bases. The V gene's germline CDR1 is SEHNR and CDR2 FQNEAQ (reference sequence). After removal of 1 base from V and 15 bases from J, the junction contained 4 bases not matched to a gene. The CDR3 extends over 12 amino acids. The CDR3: CASSLEAGGLFF. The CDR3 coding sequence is TGTGCCAGCAGCTTAGAGGCGGGAGGGCTGTTCTTC.

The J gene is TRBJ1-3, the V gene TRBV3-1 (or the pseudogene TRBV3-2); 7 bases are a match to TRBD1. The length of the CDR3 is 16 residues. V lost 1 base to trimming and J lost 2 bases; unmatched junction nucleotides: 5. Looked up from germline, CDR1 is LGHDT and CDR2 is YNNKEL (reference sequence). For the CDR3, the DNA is TGTGCCAGCAGCCAAGGCTCCGGGACAGCTGGAAACACCATATATTTT. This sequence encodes CASSQGSGTAGNTIYF.

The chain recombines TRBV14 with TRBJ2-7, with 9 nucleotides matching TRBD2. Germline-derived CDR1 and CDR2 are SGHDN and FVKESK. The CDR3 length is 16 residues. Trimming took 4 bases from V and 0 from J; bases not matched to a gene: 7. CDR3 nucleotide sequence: TGTGCCAGCAGCCCCCTGGGTAGCGGGAGCTCCTACGAGCAGTACTTC. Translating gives CASSPLGSGSSYEQYF.

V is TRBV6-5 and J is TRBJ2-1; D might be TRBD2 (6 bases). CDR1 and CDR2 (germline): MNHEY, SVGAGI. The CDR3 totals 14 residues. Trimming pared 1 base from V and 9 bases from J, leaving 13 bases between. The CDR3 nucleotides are TGTGCCAGCAGTTACTGGAGGGGAGAGTTTGAGCAGTTCTTC. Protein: CASSYWRGEFEQFF.

CDR3 region: CASSERQNSPLHF. CDR3 nucleotides: TGTGCCAGCAGTGAAAGACAAAATTCACCCCTCCACTTT. The V and J genes are TRBV2 and TRBJ1-6; D call uncertain. The CDR3 has 13 amino acids. The V gene's germline CDR1 is SNHLY and CDR2 FYNNEI. V lost 2 bases and J 7 bases, leaving 6 bases between the germline ends.

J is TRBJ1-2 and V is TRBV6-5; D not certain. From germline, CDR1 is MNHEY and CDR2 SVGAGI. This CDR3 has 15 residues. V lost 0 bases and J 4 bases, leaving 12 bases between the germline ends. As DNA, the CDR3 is TGTGCCAGCAGTTACTCCCTCGGACTTTTCTATGGCTACACCTTC. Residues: CASSYSLGLFYGYTF.

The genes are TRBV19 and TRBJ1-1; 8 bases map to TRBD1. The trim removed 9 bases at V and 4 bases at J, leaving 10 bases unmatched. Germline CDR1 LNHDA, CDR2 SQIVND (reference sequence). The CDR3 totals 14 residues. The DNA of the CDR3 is TGTGCCAGCCTGGACAGGGCGAGGAGCACTGAAGCTTTCTTT. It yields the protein CASLDRARSTEAFF.